The 20 T cell receptor beta chains in this list originate from one sample, sequenced in a study of beta chain features in type 1 diabetes. The study's findings and limits: Within each of all four CD4+ subsets, Type 1 diabetes patients had TCRB CDR3s that were moderately but significantly shorter.

Expressed TCRB transcripts got sequenced, as all isolated RNA was reverse transcribed. Sequencing used immunoSEQ multiplex PCR; TCRdb keeps in-frame clones, though not all of them. The repertoire consists of 400,000 or so clones, with around 10% occurring once and the leading ten covering 0.55% to 0.75%. Their antigens are not known. The material sequenced was central memory CD4+ T cells from blood. These receptor sequences come from a man aged 30-40 years with type 1 diabetes.

Turning to this clone: One junction end does not reproduce the germline sequence, and a read error may be involved. The chain combines TRBV6-6 with TRBJ2-7; D may be TRBD2 (7 bases). The CDR3 is made up of 15 amino acids. The germline V gene has CDR1 MNHNY and CDR2 SVGAGI (reference sequence). DNA for the CDR3: TGTGCCATCAGTGACCCGGGGGGCAGGGGCGACGAGCAGTACTTC. Translating it yields CAISDPGGRGDEQYF.

The sample holds a few counts of this clone. The V call is TRBV7-2, the J call TRBJ2-3, with D perhaps TRBD1 (5 bases). The V end lost 6 bases, the J end lost 5 bases, and 21 bases lay between the germline ends. The CDR3 has 16 amino acids. Germline V CDR1 and CDR2: SGHTA, FQGNSA. CDR3 in amino acids: CASRDIGASSGDTQYF. CDR3 nucleotide sequence: TGTGCCAGCAGGGACATTGGCGCTTCCTCTGGAGATACGCAGTATTTT. Variable domain in full (rest from reference TRBV7-2 and TRBJ2-3): GAGVSQSPSNKVTEKGKDVELRCDPISGHTALYWYRQSLGQGLEFLIYFQGNSAPDKSGLPSDRFSAERTGGSVSTLTIQRTQQEDSAVYLCASRDIGASSGDTQYFGPGTRLTVL.

This clone has at least ten counts. For the CDR3, the DNA is TGTGCCAGCAGTTATAAGGGGGGCGACTACGAGCAGTACTTC. Its protein product is CASSYKGGDYEQYF. This sequence joins TRBV6-5 and TRBJ2-7; the D call may be TRBD1 or TRBD2 (6 bases each). Looked up from germline, CDR1 is MNHEY and CDR2 is SVGAGI. V lost 3 bases to trimming and J lost 3 bases, with 12 bases between them. The CDR3 runs 14 residues.

In this sample, this clone turned up many times. V usage is TRBV28 and J usage is TRBJ2-5; 16 nucleotides agree with TRBD2. V gave up 6 bases and J gave up 2 bases; unmatched junction bases: 3. Germline CDR1 is MDHEN and CDR2 is SYDVKM. The CDR3 sequence is 16 residues long. The CDR3: CASRGTSGRAQETQYF. For the CDR3, the DNA is TGTGCCAGCAGGGGGACTAGCGGGAGGGCTCAAGAGACCCAGTACTTC. Combining the CDR3 with reference TRBV28 and TRBJ2-5 gives the whole variable domain DVKVTQSSRYLVKRTGEKVFLECVQDMDHENMFWYRQDPGLGLRLIYFSYDVKMKEKGDIPEGYSVSREKKERFSLILESASTNQTSMYLCASRGTSGRAQETQYFGPGTRLLVL.

The chain employs TRBV5-8 and TRBJ1-1, with D tentatively TRBD1 (5 bases). The CDR3 extends over 13 amino acids. The germline gives CDR1 SGHTS, CDR2 YDEGEE. Between the trimmed V and J ends, which lost 2 bases and 7 bases, there was a span of 12 bases. CDR3 sequence: CASSFNNQGEAFF. The CDR3 DNA is TGTGCCAGCAGCTTTAATAACCAGGGTGAAGCTTTCTTT.

V is TRBV13 and J is TRBJ2-1; TRBD2 matches at 7 bases. V was pared by 3 bases and J by 0 bases, with 8 bases of the junction left unmatched. CDR1 is PRHDT, CDR2 FYEKMQ, per germline (reference sequence). The CDR3 loop spans 17 amino acids. For the CDR3, the DNA is TGTGCCAGCAGCTTGACTAGCCGCCCGAGCTCCTACAATGAGCAGTTCTTC. Its translation: CASSLTSRPSSYNEQFF. The variable domain in full, completed from reference TRBV13 and TRBJ2-1, reads AAGVIQSPRHLIKEKRETATLKCYPIPRHDTVYWYQQGPGQDPQFLISFYEKMQSDKGSIPDRFSAQQFSDYHSELNMSSLELGDSALYFCASSLTSRPSSYNEQFFGPGTRLTVL.

In its sample, this clone was seen many times. V and J are TRBV28 and TRBJ2-7; 10 bases align to TRBD2. Trimming cost V 6 bases and J 2 bases; bases outside gene matches: 16. This CDR3 region has 18 residues. CDR1 and CDR2 from the germline V gene are MDHEN and SYDVKM. CDR3 region: CASRPGPWTSGFPYEQYF. DNA of the CDR3: TGTGCCAGCAGACCCGGTCCTTGGACTAGCGGATTCCCCTACGAGCAGTACTTC.

The rearrangement uses TRBV11-3 and TRBJ2-3, with TRBD1 matching 12 bases. The CDR3 contains 17 residues. V lost 5 bases to trimming and J lost 2 bases; unmatched junction nucleotides: 8. Germline V gene lookup returns CDR1 SGHNT and CDR2 YENEEA. Here the CDR3 DNA reads TGTGCCAGCAGCCTGGGACAGGGGGCTACTCACACAGATACGCAGTATTTT. It yields the protein CASSLGQGATHTDTQYF.

The genes are TRBV7-9 and TRBJ1-5, with TRBD1 identical over 8 bases. Losses at the gene ends were 4 bases for V and 0 bases for J; bases not matched to a gene: 5. Germline V CDR1 and CDR2: SEHNR, FQNEAQ (reference sequence). The CDR3 has 16 amino acids. The CDR3 DNA sequence: TGTGCCAGCAGCTCCCGGACAGGGATTAGCAATCAGCCCCAGCATTTT. Amino acid sequence: CASSSRTGISNQPQHF.

There are many counts of this clone. The rearrangement joins TRBV7-2 to TRBJ1-5; D uncertain. Germline CDR1 reads SGHTA; CDR2 reads FQGNSA. The V end lost 5 bases, the J end lost 6 bases, and 8 bases lay between the germline ends. The CDR3 is 12 amino acids. The CDR3 spells CASSGVGQPQHF. CDR3 DNA: TGTGCCAGCAGCGGGGTGGGTCAGCCCCAGCATTTT.

The chain is built from TRBV2 and TRBJ2-3, with TRBD2 matching over 10 bases. V shed 5 bases and J 8 bases; nucleotides not matched to a gene: 13. The CDR3 is 16 amino acids. In germline, CDR1 is SNHLY, CDR2 FYNNEI. The chain's CDR3 is CASSYNPASGGGTQYF. The CDR3 DNA reads as TGTGCCAGCAGTTACAATCCGGCTAGCGGGGGAGGTACGCAGTATTTT.

This clone appeared a few times. The chain employs TRBV10-3 and TRBJ2-7, with 10 bases that match TRBD1. The CDR3 spans 15 residues. The trim removed 2 bases at V and 0 bases at J, leaving 1 base unmatched. CDR1 is ENHRY, CDR2 SYGVKD, per germline. CDR3 region: CAISEGDRGSYEQYF. In DNA form, the CDR3 reads TGTGCCATCAGTGAGGGGGACAGGGGCTCCTACGAGCAGTACTTC.

This clone was observed a few times. V gene TRBV27 combines with J gene TRBJ1-6; tentative D call: TRBD1 (6 bases). The CDR3 sequence is 13 residues long. Germline CDR1 is MNHEY and CDR2 is SMNVEV (reference sequence). Trimming took 7 bases from V and 10 from J, leaving 14 bases between them. This CDR3 reads CASKRTERSPLHF. CDR3 bases: TGTGCCAGCAAGAGGACAGAGAGATCACCCCTCCACTTT.

This chain uses TRBV27 with TRBJ1-1, with 10 bases aligning to TRBD1. The CDR3 covers 15 residues. Trimming removed 6 bases from V and 1 base from J; junction bases left unmatched: 5. Germline V lookup: CDR1 MNHEY, CDR2 SMNVEV (reference sequence). CDR3 amino acids: CASSDWTGGNTEAFF. DNA for the CDR3: TGTGCCAGCAGCGATTGGACAGGGGGGAACACTGAAGCTTTCTTT.

In this sample, this clone turned up many times. The gene calls are TRBV5-4 and TRBJ2-7; D not certain. The V and J ends lost 4 bases and 0 bases respectively, with 5 bases between them. Per the germline V gene, CDR1 is SGHNT and CDR2 is YYREEE (reference sequence). CDR3 length: 12 residues. CDR3 loop: CASSRLSYEQYF. The DNA of the CDR3 is TGTGCCAGCAGCCGCCTCTCCTACGAGCAGTACTTC.

This clone was counted only a few times. The chain carries TRBV10-3 and TRBJ1-2; D possibly corresponds to TRBD1 (6 bases). V gave up 6 bases and J gave up 3 bases, with 17 bases separating them. This CDR3 has 15 amino acids. Per germline, CDR1 ENHRY and CDR2 SYGVKD. DNA of the CDR3: TGTGCCATCAGCCAGGACAGAGTAAAATACTATGGCTACACCTTC. Protein: CAISQDRVKYYGYTF.

V usage is TRBV4-1 and J usage is TRBJ1-2; TRBD1 matches at 9 bases. This CDR3 has 16 amino acids. Losses at the gene ends were 2 bases for V and 2 bases for J; bases not matched to a gene: 6. Looked up from germline, CDR1 is MGHRA and CDR2 is YSYEKL. This CDR3 is CASSQSGTGPNYGYTF. Here the CDR3 DNA reads TGCGCCAGCAGCCAATCAGGGACAGGGCCGAACTATGGCTACACCTTC.

The table lists this clone with a few counts. The rearrangement joins TRBV25-1 to TRBJ2-5; 9 bases fit TRBD1. The V gene end was trimmed by 7 bases and the J gene end by 4 bases; junction bases not matched to a gene: 10. This CDR3 comprises 15 residues. CDR1 MGHDK and CDR2 SYGVNS come from the germline V gene. CDR3: CASNPGQGVRETQYF. In DNA form, the CDR3 reads TGTGCCAGCAACCCGGGACAGGGTGTTCGAGAGACCCAGTACTTC.

The sample holds a few counts of this clone. CDR3 bases: TGTGCCAGCTCACAGTATCCGCCCCACGAGCGGGGCACAGATACGCAGTATTTT. Protein product: CASSQYPPHERGTDTQYF. The genes are TRBV18 and TRBJ2-3; possibly TRBD2 for D (6 bases). The germline V gene encodes CDR1 KGHSH and CDR2 LQKENI. The CDR3 contains 18 residues. V was trimmed by 4 bases and J by 1 base, leaving 21 bases between them.

Only a few counts were recorded for this clone. V usage is TRBV7-8 and J usage is TRBJ1-5; D is unclear. There are 15 residues in the CDR3. CDR1 and CDR2 (germline): SGHVS, FQNEAQ. Trimming removed 5 bases at V and 0 bases at J, with 11 bases between. The CDR3 reads CASSLGRISNQPQHF. The CDR3 DNA is TGTGCCAGCAGCCTCGGACGGATTAGCAATCAGCCCCAGCATTTT.